This note documents a single T cell receptor beta chain sequence. The antigen remains undetermined. A read error may produce the germline difference seen at one junction end. The PCR had 60 Vbeta and 13 Jbeta primers. Generated by immunoSEQ multiplex PCR, the TCRdb table keeps only in-frame clones and is missing some. The table shows roughly 86,000 clones, with 60% to 80% occurring only once. The data derive from a study of cytomegalovirus exposure and HLA in healthy donors. Broader study findings: Later work associated around 18,000 TCR beta sequences with HLA alleles at 0.05 false discovery rate. Follow-up analysis seemed to connect common viral pathogens with several of the most significant clusters identified. Sequences of the TCR beta chain were said to predict the HLA-A and HLA-B alleles of most subjects accurately. In a later analysis, HLA-associated beta chains showed higher expansion and lower generation probabilities than comparable chains.

Germline lookup yields CDR1 KGHSH and CDR2 LQKENI. This CDR3 has 13 residues. The material sequenced was PBMCs. This sequence joins TRBV18 and TRBJ2-1; no clear D. The clonotype originates from a female donor in good health and CMV-seronegative. The CDR3 spells CASSPPGYHEQFF. The CDR3 DNA reads as TGTGCCAGCTCACCACCGGGCTACCATGAGCAGTTCTTC.